The 3 T cell receptor beta chains below come from one sample, sequenced in a study of cytomegalovirus exposure and HLA in healthy donors. Primers for the PCR totalled 60 Vbeta and 13 Jbeta. Here immunoSEQ multiplex PCR was the method, and the copy in TCRdb shows in-frame clones only, minus some. The sample has around 240,000 clones, around 76% seen once. Specimen: PBMCs. These receptors were collected from a woman aged 40-49 years in good health and CMV-seropositive.

The chain recombines TRBV7-6 with TRBJ1-1; D gene unclear. CDR1 SGHVS and CDR2 FNYEAQ come from the germline V gene. This CDR3 has 12 residues. The V end was cut by 5 bases, the J end by 5 bases, with 9 bases between. The CDR3 sequence is CASSPRYTEAFF. In nucleotides, the CDR3 is TGTGCCAGCAGCCCGCGATATACTGAAGCTTTCTTT.

CDR3 region: CASSLPRTGYNSPLHF. CDR3 DNA sequence: TGTGCCAGCAGTTTACCTCGGACAGGGTATAATTCACCCCTCCACTTT. The chain carries TRBV28 and TRBJ1-6; 8 bases line up with TRBD1. The V gene end was trimmed by 2 bases and the J gene end by 4 bases; junction bases not matched to a gene: 4. Germline V gene data show CDR1 as MDHEN and CDR2 as SYDVKM. The CDR3 contains 16 residues.

This chain links TRBV7-3 with TRBJ2-1, with a possible D match to TRBD2 (5 bases). Deletions cut 2 bases from V and 3 bases from J, with 11 bases between. CDR1 and CDR2 from the germline V gene are SGHTA and FQGTGA. The CDR3 loop spans 15 amino acids. The CDR3 loop is CASSLGLASYNEQFF. CDR3 nucleotides: TGTGCCAGCAGCTTAGGGCTAGCCAGCTACAATGAGCAGTTCTTC.